This T cell receptor beta chain was sequenced for a study of T cell changes during pregnancy in multiple sclerosis. The assay was immunoSEQ multiplex PCR, and TCRdb's table has in-frame clones only and misses some. The data show approximately 65,000 clones, with around 97% seen just once and under 2.5% held by the top ten. Per the germline V gene, CDR1 is SGDLS and CDR2 is YYNGEE. This CDR3 region has 13 residues. V was cut by 0 bases and J by 7 bases, with 11 bases left in between. The rearrangement joins TRBV9 to TRBJ2-7; TRBD2 is a possible D gene (5 bases). The sequencing used CD8+ T cells from peripheral blood mononuclear cells, collected after pregnancy. The sequence was collected from a female donor with multiple sclerosis, enrolled in a pregnancy study. The CDR3 protein is CASSVVSTGEQYF. CDR3 nucleotides: TGTGCCAGCAGCGTAGTCTCGACGGGAGAGCAGTACTTC.